The next 16 T cell receptor beta chains were all read from a single sample in a study of T cell responses to AZD1222 COVID-19 vaccine. Profiled with immunoSEQ multiplex PCR; TCRdb holds only in-frame clones, not every one. The repertoire holds roughly 150,000 clones, with 90% as singletons. This sample comprised peripheral blood, obtained 28 days after the second AZD1222 dose. These receptors all stem from an adult who received the AZD1222 COVID-19 vaccine.

The V call is TRBV5-6, the J call TRBJ2-2; D perhaps matches TRBD2 (5 bases). Germline V gene lookup returns CDR1 SGHDT and CDR2 YYEEEE. The CDR3 extends over 17 amino acids. The ends were cut back, 0 bases at V and 2 bases at J, with 14 bases in the middle. The CDR3 here is CASSLGFIGGNTGELFF. CDR3 DNA sequence: TGTGCCAGCAGCTTGGGTTTTATCGGAGGAAACACCGGGGAGCTGTTTTTT.

This chain links TRBV10-2 with TRBJ2-2; D unresolved. V lost 4 bases and J lost 7, with 7 bases in between. CDR3 length: 12 residues. Per germline, CDR1 WSHSY and CDR2 SAAADI. This CDR3 reads CASSGDGGELFF. CDR3 nucleotide sequence: TGCGCCAGCAGTGGGGATGGCGGGGAGCTGTTTTTT.

The chain couples TRBV4-2 to TRBJ1-4, with D unresolved. V lost 0 bases, J lost 8 bases, and 10 bases lay in between. Germline-derived CDR1 and CDR2 are LGHNA and YNFKEQ. The CDR3 consists of 14 residues. The DNA for the CDR3 is TGTGCCAGCAGCCAAGAGAGGACGTCAGAAAAACTGTTTTTT. Encoded protein: CASSQERTSEKLFF.

The chain employs TRBV11-2 and TRBJ1-1, with TRBD1 as a possible D gene (5 bases). CDR3 length: 16 residues. The ends were cut back, 1 base at V and 0 bases at J, with 12 bases in the middle. Germline lookup yields CDR1 SGHAT and CDR2 FQNNGV. The DNA for the CDR3 is TGTGCCAGCAGCTTAGGGGCAGGGCTTATGAACACTGAAGCTTTCTTT. It yields the protein CASSLGAGLMNTEAFF. The full variable domain, rest sourced from reference TRBV11-2 and TRBJ1-1, is EAGVAQSPRYKIIEKRQSVAFWCNPISGHATLYWYQQILGQGPKLLIQFQNNGVVDDSQLPKDRFSAERLKGVDSTLKIQPAKLEDSAVYLCASSLGAGLMNTEAFFGQGTRLTVV.

The J gene is TRBJ2-5, the V gene TRBV7-8, with D perhaps being TRBD1 or TRBD2 (5 bases each). The CDR3 has 14 amino acids. V was pared by 1 base and J by 4 bases, with 10 bases between. Germline V lookup: CDR1 SGHVS, CDR2 FQNEAQ. In nucleotides, the CDR3 is TGTGCCAGCAGCTTAGGGGGGTACCGAGAGACCCAGTACTTC. This gives the protein CASSLGGYRETQYF.

The chain carries TRBV4-1 and TRBJ1-5, with D maybe TRBD1 (5 bases). V was clipped by 0 bases and J by 7 bases, with 7 bases between them. This CDR3 has 13 residues. The V gene's germline CDR1 is MGHRA and CDR2 YSYEKL. In DNA, the CDR3 is TGCGCCAGCAGCCAAGAGGAGGGGCAGCCCCAGCATTTT. It codes for CASSQEEGQPQHF.

This clone has more than one count but fewer than ten. CDR3 sequence (DNA): TGTGCCAGCAGTTACTCACAGTCTCAACAACCCTCCTACGAGCAGTACTTC. Translation gives CASSYSQSQQPSYEQYF. V usage is TRBV6-2 or TRBV6-3 and J usage is TRBJ2-7; D gene ambiguous. Germline V gene sequence: CDR1 MNHEY, CDR2 SVGEGT. The V gene lost 0 bases and the J gene lost 0 bases, with 15 bases spanning the gap. This CDR3 contains 17 residues.

This chain connects TRBV27 to TRBJ1-1, with D maybe TRBD1 (5 bases). This CDR3 has 15 residues. Germline-derived CDR1 and CDR2 are MNHEY and SMNVEV (reference sequence). The ends were cut back, 2 bases at V and 3 bases at J, with 13 bases in the middle. CDR3 protein: CASSLLGGRYTEAFF. In nucleotides, the CDR3 is TGTGCCAGCAGTTTACTTGGGGGTCGCTACACTGAAGCTTTCTTT.

This chain connects TRBV9 to TRBJ1-5; D unresolved. Germline V gives CDR1 SGDLS, CDR2 YYNGEE. This CDR3 comprises 13 residues. V shed 3 bases and J shed 4 bases, with 8 bases lying between them. The CDR3 loop reads CASSAHMNQPQHF. The CDR3 DNA sequence: TGTGCCAGCAGCGCCCACATGAATCAGCCCCAGCATTTT.

The gene calls are TRBV28 and TRBJ1-5, with D perhaps TRBD1 (6 bases). V was trimmed by 7 bases and J by 1 base, leaving 14 bases between them. The CDR3 length is 15 residues. Germline lookup yields CDR1 MDHEN and CDR2 SYDVKM. The CDR3 coding sequence is TGTGCCAGCATAGGGGGGGCGTCGAGCAATCAGCCCCAGCATTTT. Translating it yields CASIGGASSNQPQHF.

This clone was counted a single time. The chain links TRBV6-5 to TRBJ1-1, with 7 positions matching TRBD1. This CDR3 spans 14 amino acids. Trimming at V came to 4 bases and at J to 8 bases, leaving 10 bases not matched to a gene. Germline V gives CDR1 MNHEY, CDR2 SVGAGI. The CDR3 bases are TGTGCCAGCAGTTCCTACGGGACAGATCACGAAGCTTTCTTT. Encoded protein: CASSSYGTDHEAFF.

The chain uses TRBV27 and TRBJ2-7, with 9 bases identical to TRBD1. The CDR3 spans 15 residues. Germline V gene sequence: CDR1 MNHEY, CDR2 SMNVEV (reference sequence). The V gene end was trimmed by 6 bases and the J gene end by 7 bases; junction bases not matched to a gene: 13. DNA of the CDR3: TGTGCCAGCAGCCTATCCGGGACAGGGTATGTAGAGCAGTACTTC. It specifies CASSLSGTGYVEQYF.

The chain carries TRBV4-2 and TRBJ2-1; D possibly corresponds to TRBD2 (7 bases). Per the germline V gene, CDR1 is LGHNA and CDR2 is YNFKEQ. V lost 3 bases and J lost 4, with 19 bases in between. CDR3 length: 17 amino acids. The CDR3 DNA follows: TGTGCCAGCAGCCAGGCGATGGGGGGGGGACAATACAATGAGCAGTTCTTC. Translation gives CASSQAMGGGQYNEQFF.

This sequence joins TRBV28 and TRBJ1-5, with TRBD1 as a possible D gene (5 bases). The CDR3 consists of 15 residues. CDR1 MDHEN and CDR2 SYDVKM come from the germline V gene. Trimming stripped 3 bases from V and 4 bases from J, with 13 bases between. This chain's CDR3 is CASSFPTGRNQPQHF. CDR3 coding DNA: TGTGCCAGCAGTTTCCCCACAGGACGAAATCAGCCCCAGCATTTT.

The chain is built from TRBV30 and TRBJ2-7, with a weak D call TRBD1 (6 bases). Germline-derived CDR1 and CDR2 are GTSNPN and SVGIG (reference sequence). V was clipped by 0 bases and J by 4 bases, with 16 bases between them. The CDR3 contains 15 residues. The DNA for the CDR3 is TGTGCCTGGAGTGTAGAATTAGGCAGGGGTTACGAGCAGTACTTC. Protein: CAWSVELGRGYEQYF.

The chain combines TRBV6-1 with TRBJ1-2; perhaps TRBD1 as D (6 bases). The CDR3 consists of 16 residues. Germline V gives CDR1 MNHNS, CDR2 SASEGT. V was pared by 2 bases and J by 8 bases, with 21 bases between. The CDR3 DNA sequence: TGTGCCAGCAGTGAATATGCAGGGGTCGGCAAACGGGGCTACACCTTC. This gives the protein CASSEYAGVGKRGYTF.